Below are 32 T cell receptor beta chains sequenced from a single sample in a study of PD-L1 blockade in urothelial cancer. Measured with immunoSEQ multiplex PCR; TCRdb has only the in-frame clones, and not every one. The sample includes some 57,000 clones, 84% of them seen just once. Time point denoted: pretreatment peripheral blood. The sample in question was PBMCs, obtained around atezolizumab (anti-PD-L1) treatment. The receptors were sampled from a man over 45 with urothelial cancer.

The chain is built from TRBV19 and TRBJ1-4; 7 bases are a match to TRBD1. CDR1 is LNHDA, CDR2 SQIVND, per germline (reference sequence). V dropped 6 bases and J dropped 5; count of bases not matched to a gene: 9. This CDR3 region has 15 residues. The CDR3 sequence is CASSRTGTVNEKLFF. The CDR3 region has the DNA TGTGCCAGTAGCCGAACCGGGACAGTAAATGAAAAACTGTTTTTT.

This clone is a singleton in its sample. The rearrangement joins TRBV19 to TRBJ1-2, with 8 bases matching TRBD1. CDR1 and CDR2 (germline): LNHDA, SQIVND (reference sequence). This CDR3 comprises 11 residues. The V and J ends lost 6 bases and 14 bases, in that order; junction bases with no gene match: 8. CDR3 in amino acids: CASRTGTGKTF. In DNA form, the CDR3 reads TGTGCCAGTAGAACCGGGACAGGAAAAACCTTC.

The chain is built from TRBV6-1 and TRBJ2-1; 7 bases are shared with TRBD2. With 2 bases clipped from V and 3 bases from J, the junction kept 7 bases outside the gene matches. The germline V gene encodes CDR1 MNHNS and CDR2 SASEGT. This CDR3 comprises 16 residues. The CDR3 reads CASSENLAAVYNEQFF. The CDR3 DNA follows: TGTGCCAGCAGTGAAAACCTAGCGGCAGTCTACAATGAGCAGTTCTTC.

The rearrangement joins TRBV30 to TRBJ2-7; 10 positions agree with TRBD2. Germline CDR1 and CDR2: GTSNPN and SVGIG (reference sequence). This CDR3 contains 14 residues. V was clipped by 5 bases and J by 7 bases; unmatched bases: 11. DNA for the CDR3: TGTGCCTGGGCAAGAGCGGGAGGGTTCGCTGAGCAGTACTTC. This gives the protein CAWARAGGFAEQYF.

For the CDR3, the DNA is TGTGCCAGCAGCTCCAGACTAGAAGCCACAGATACGCAGTATTTT. This gives the protein CASSSRLEATDTQYF. The V gene is TRBV7-9, the J gene TRBJ2-3, with a possible D match to TRBD2 (6 bases). CDR1 and CDR2 from the germline V gene are SEHNR and FQNEAQ (reference sequence). The CDR3 extends over 15 amino acids. V lost 4 bases to trimming and J lost 2 bases, with 13 bases between them.

J is TRBJ2-5 and V is TRBV4-1, with D perhaps matching TRBD1 (6 bases). The ends were cut back, 0 bases at V and 3 bases at J, with 14 bases in the middle. The CDR3 covers 16 residues. Germline V gene data show CDR1 as MGHRA and CDR2 as YSYEKL. CDR3 in DNA: TGCGCCAGCAGCCAAGATTCGAGACAGGCGGAAGAGACCCAGTACTTC. Translation gives CASSQDSRQAEETQYF.

In this sample, this clone turned up once. The genes are TRBV29-1 and TRBJ1-2; 7 bases are a match to TRBD1. Germline V lookup: CDR1 SQVTM, CDR2 ANQGSEA. The CDR3 runs 13 residues. After removal of 5 bases from V and 4 bases from J, the junction contained 7 bases not matched to a gene. The chain's CDR3 is CSVRHTGVYGYTF. The DNA of the CDR3 is TGCAGCGTTCGGCATACAGGGGTCTATGGCTACACCTTC.

The chain links TRBV11-2 to TRBJ2-5, with D perhaps matching TRBD1 (6 bases). The germline V gene encodes CDR1 SGHAT and CDR2 FQNNGV. V lost 1 base and J 5 bases, leaving 8 bases between the germline ends. The CDR3 extends over 13 amino acids. CDR3 sequence (DNA): TGTGCCAGCAGCTTAGCTAGGGGGGAGACCCAGTACTTC. Its translation is CASSLARGETQYF.

The CDR3 region has the DNA TGTGCCAGCAGTGAACGGGGACTAGCGGGGGGCCTGGGCACAGATACGCAGTATTTT. Protein sequence: CASSERGLAGGLGTDTQYF. This sequence joins TRBV6-1 and TRBJ2-3, with 15 bases matching TRBD2. V was pared by 2 bases and J by 1 base, with 7 bases of the junction left unmatched. The CDR3 loop spans 19 amino acids. Germline CDR1 reads MNHNS; CDR2 reads SASEGT.

V usage is TRBV28 and J usage is TRBJ1-5; D is ambiguous. CDR1 MDHEN and CDR2 SYDVKM come from the germline V gene. CDR3 length equals 12 residues. Trimming left V 6 bases short and J 9 bases short, with 12 bases between. For the CDR3, the DNA is TGTGCCAGCAGATCCCCCCCCCGGCCCCAGCATTTT. Translation: CASRSPPRPQHF.

The chain combines TRBV19 with TRBJ1-5; D remains ambiguous. The V and J ends lost 6 bases and 5 bases respectively, with 11 bases between them. Germline CDR1 reads LNHDA; CDR2 reads SQIVND (reference sequence). The CDR3 sequence is 13 residues long. This CDR3 reads CASSLIQYQPQHF. In nucleotides, the CDR3 is TGTGCCAGTAGCCTTATACAATATCAGCCCCAGCATTTT.

The chain recombines TRBV9 with TRBJ2-5; no clear D. This CDR3 has 14 residues. V lost 1 base and J 3 bases, leaving 10 bases between the germline ends. Germline CDR1 and CDR2: SGDLS and YYNGEE. The CDR3 loop is CASSVLSEEETQYF. The CDR3 nucleotides read TGTGCCAGCAGCGTACTGAGCGAGGAAGAGACCCAGTACTTC.

The V and J genes are TRBV25-1 and TRBJ2-7, with a weak D call TRBD2 (5 bases). CDR1 and CDR2 from the germline V gene are MGHDK and SYGVNS. This CDR3 region has 14 residues. Trimming removed 0 bases at V and 1 base at J, with 7 bases between. The DNA of the CDR3 is TGTGCCAGCAGTGAATACGGGATTTCCTACGAGCAGTACTTC. It is translated as CASSEYGISYEQYF.

The rearrangement joins TRBV9 to TRBJ2-1; TRBD2 is a possible D gene (7 bases). Germline loops: CDR1 SGDLS, CDR2 YYNGEE. V gave up 3 bases and J gave up 3 bases, with 10 bases separating them. This CDR3 is built from 14 residues. DNA of the CDR3: TGTGCCAGCAGCGAGCGGGACAACTACAATGAGCAGTTCTTC. This codes for CASSERDNYNEQFF.

J is TRBJ1-5 and V is TRBV11-2, with TRBD1 matching 7 bases. Looked up from germline, CDR1 is SGHAT and CDR2 is FQNNGV. This CDR3 is 14 amino acids long. V trimming: 5 bases; J trimming: 2 bases; junction bases outside the gene matches: 3. The CDR3 spells CASSRGTGNQPQHF. The CDR3, as DNA: TGTGCCAGCAGCCGCGGGACAGGCAATCAGCCCCAGCATTTT.

This chain links TRBV30 with TRBJ2-3, with TRBD2 matching over 9 bases. From germline, CDR1 is GTSNPN and CDR2 SVGIG (reference sequence). V dropped 1 base and J dropped 6; count of bases not matched to a gene: 5. The CDR3 contains 14 residues. The CDR3 reads CAWSGLAGLDTQYF. Here the CDR3 DNA reads TGTGCCTGGAGTGGTCTAGCGGGGTTGGATACGCAGTATTTT.

This clone showed up just a few times. J is TRBJ2-3 and V is TRBV10-1, with TRBD1 as a possible D gene (5 bases). Germline-derived CDR1 and CDR2 are WNHNN and SYGVQD (reference sequence). The CDR3 extends over 17 amino acids. V lost 0 bases and J lost 4, with 17 bases in between. CDR3 coding DNA: TGCGCCAGCAGTGAGTCGATTGGCAGGGTGAGCGCAGATACGCAGTATTTT. Residues: CASSESIGRVSADTQYF.

This clone was picked up one time. The CDR3 sequence: CASTLSGTGAYEQYF. In DNA form, the CDR3 reads TGTGCCAGCACCTTATCCGGGACAGGGGCCTACGAGCAGTACTTC. This sequence joins TRBV27 and TRBJ2-7, with 10 bases that match TRBD1. Germline V gene sequence: CDR1 MNHEY, CDR2 SMNVEV (reference sequence). J lost 2 bases, V lost 7 bases, and 8 bases had no gene match. The CDR3 is made up of 15 amino acids.

The chain recombines TRBV10-2 with TRBJ1-1; D gene unclear. This CDR3 contains 13 residues. CDR1 is WSHSY, CDR2 SAAADI, per germline. V was pared by 6 bases and J by 1 base, with 9 bases between. CDR3: CASSPPENTEAFF. The CDR3 bases are TGCGCCAGCAGCCCTCCAGAGAACACTGAAGCTTTCTTT.

The chain combines TRBV10-3 with TRBJ2-3; 8 nucleotides agree with TRBD1. V lost 5 bases to trimming and J lost 1 base; unmatched junction nucleotides: 2. This CDR3 is 14 amino acids long. Germline values: CDR1 ENHRY, CDR2 SYGVKD. The CDR3 sequence is CAISTGGGTDTQYF. The CDR3 DNA reads as TGTGCCATCAGTACAGGGGGAGGCACAGATACGCAGTATTTT.

This rearrangement joins TRBV2 to TRBJ2-5, with D possibly matching TRBD2 (7 bases). The J call may be faulty, since TRBJ2-7 better matches the DNA end. The CDR3 runs to 14 residues. Germline V gives CDR1 SNHLY, CDR2 FYNNEI. The CDR3 is CASSAGGPTYEQYF. CDR3 coding DNA: TGTGCCAGCAGTGCGGGGGGCCCGACCTACGAGCAGTACTTC.

V gene TRBV30 combines with J gene TRBJ2-5, with a tentative D call TRBD1 (7 bases). With 0 bases removed from V and 3 bases from J, the gap between germline ends came to 11 bases. This CDR3 is 14 amino acids long. Germline-derived CDR1 and CDR2 are GTSNPN and SVGIG (reference sequence). The CDR3 nucleotides are TGTGCCTGGAGTGTACCAGGGGGGAAAGAGACCCAGTACTTC. Translated: CAWSVPGGKETQYF.

This clone was picked up one time. This chain joins TRBV30 and TRBJ1-5, with D maybe TRBD1 (5 bases). Germline V gene lookup returns CDR1 GTSNPN and CDR2 SVGIG (reference sequence). V gave up 5 bases and J gave up 4 bases, with 15 bases separating them. CDR3 length: 14 amino acids. This chain's CDR3 is CAWSARGVNQPQHF. The CDR3 bases are TGTGCCTGGTCAGCCCGGGGGGTTAATCAGCCCCAGCATTTT.

The genes are TRBV27 and TRBJ2-7; 7 bases agree with TRBD2. V lost 5 bases and J lost 4; bases outside the gene matches: 14. The germline V gene encodes CDR1 MNHEY and CDR2 SMNVEV (reference sequence). The CDR3 is 16 residues long. The CDR3 is CASSLGPTGLFYEQYF. CDR3 nucleotides: TGTGCCAGCAGTCTTGGGCCCACGGGACTATTTTACGAGCAGTACTTC.

The CDR3 DNA follows: TGTGCCAGTAGTATAAGACAGGGGGCCTCCTACGAGCAGTACTTC. It yields the protein CASSIRQGASYEQYF. The chain combines TRBV19 with TRBJ2-7; 10 bases are shared with TRBD1. V lost 2 bases and J lost 0; bases outside the gene matches: 1. Germline-derived CDR1 and CDR2 are LNHDA and SQIVND (reference sequence). This CDR3 is 15 amino acids long. Based on the CDR3 plus reference TRBV19 and TRBJ2-7, the full variable domain is DGGITQSPKYLFRKEGQNVTLSCEQNLNHDAMYWYRQDPGQGLRLIYYSQIVNDFQKGDIAEGYSVSREKKESFPLTVTSAQKNPTAFYLCASSIRQGASYEQYFGPGTRLTVT.

In the case of this clone: Distinct nucleotide sequences in the sample also encode this CDR3. The chain has TRBV6-5 and TRBJ1-4; possibly TRBD1 for D (6 bases). The CDR3 consists of 15 residues. Trimming stripped 5 bases from V and 3 bases from J, with 13 bases between. Germline CDR1 MNHEY, CDR2 SVGAGI. CDR3 region: CASSGGRGPNEKLFF. DNA for the CDR3: TGTGCCAGCAGTGGGGGCCGGGGTCCTAATGAAAAACTGTTTTTT.

The rearrangement links TRBV5-8 to TRBJ2-1; D perhaps matches TRBD2 (6 bases). CDR1 SGHTS and CDR2 YDEGEE come from the germline V gene. CDR3 length: 15 residues. Between the trimmed V and J ends, which lost 2 bases and 7 bases, there was a span of 16 bases. CDR3 sequence (DNA): TGTGCCAGCAGCTTCCCGGGAGTGTTAGAAAATGAGCAGTTCTTC. It encodes CASSFPGVLENEQFF.

The V gene is TRBV5-1, the J gene TRBJ2-5; 8 positions match TRBD1. Germline V gives CDR1 SGHRS, CDR2 YFSETQ. Trimming cost V 1 base and J 5 bases; bases outside gene matches: 4. This CDR3 has 14 amino acids. The CDR3 spells CASSLQGAGETQYF. In DNA, the CDR3 is TGCGCCAGCAGCTTGCAGGGGGCTGGGGAGACCCAGTACTTC.

The V and J genes are TRBV7-8 and TRBJ1-4; D is uncertain. Trimming cost V 7 bases and J 7 bases, with 13 bases left between them. Germline V lookup: CDR1 SGHVS, CDR2 FQNEAQ. The CDR3 length is 13 residues. The CDR3 spells CASNFGFGEKLFF. CDR3 DNA: TGTGCCAGCAATTTCGGTTTTGGTGAAAAACTGTTTTTT.

This clone showed up just a few times. The chain joins TRBV19 to TRBJ2-7, with TRBD1 matching over 8 bases. The V segment lost 6 bases and the J segment 0 bases; nucleotides outside the gene matches: 4. Per the germline V gene, CDR1 is LNHDA and CDR2 is SQIVND (reference sequence). The CDR3 has 14 amino acids. The CDR3 region has the DNA TGTGCCAGTAGCTCAGGGGGCCCCTCCTACGAGCAGTACTTC. Encoded protein: CASSSGGPSYEQYF.

V gene TRBV10-3 combines with J gene TRBJ2-7, with D maybe TRBD1 (6 bases). The CDR3 is made up of 13 amino acids. Trimming left V 10 bases short and J 0 bases short, with 13 bases between. Germline CDR1 ENHRY, CDR2 SYGVKD. DNA of the CDR3: TGTGCCACTAAAGGACAGACCTCCTACGAGCAGTACTTC. Protein product: CATKGQTSYEQYF.

The V and J genes are TRBV5-1 and TRBJ1-1; D possibly corresponds to TRBD1 (5 bases). The germline V gene has CDR1 SGHRS and CDR2 YFSETQ. V dropped 3 bases and J dropped 1 base, with 16 bases sitting between them. The CDR3 runs 16 residues. CDR3 nucleotides: TGCGCCAGCAGCTCCGGGGGGGGACTCACGAACACTGAAGCTTTCTTT. This sequence encodes CASSSGGGLTNTEAFF.